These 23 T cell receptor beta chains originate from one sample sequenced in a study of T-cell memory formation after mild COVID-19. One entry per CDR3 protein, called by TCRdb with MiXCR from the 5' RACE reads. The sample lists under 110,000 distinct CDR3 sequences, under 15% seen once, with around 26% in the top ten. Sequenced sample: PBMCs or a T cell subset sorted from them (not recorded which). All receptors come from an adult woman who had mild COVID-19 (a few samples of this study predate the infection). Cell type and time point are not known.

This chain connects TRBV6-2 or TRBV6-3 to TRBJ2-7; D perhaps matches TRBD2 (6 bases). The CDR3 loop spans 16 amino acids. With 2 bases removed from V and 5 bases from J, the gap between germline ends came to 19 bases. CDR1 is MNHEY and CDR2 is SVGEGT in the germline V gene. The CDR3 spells CASSYLSWSGGNEQYF. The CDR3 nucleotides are TGTGCCAGCAGTTACCTCTCTTGGTCCGGAGGGAACGAGCAGTACTTC.

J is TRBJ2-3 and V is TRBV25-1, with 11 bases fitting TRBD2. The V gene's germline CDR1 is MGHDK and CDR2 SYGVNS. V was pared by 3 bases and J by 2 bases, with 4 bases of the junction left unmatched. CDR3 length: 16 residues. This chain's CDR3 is CASSDPTSGATDTQYF. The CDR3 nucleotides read TGTGCCAGCAGTGACCCGACTAGCGGGGCCACAGATACGCAGTATTTT.

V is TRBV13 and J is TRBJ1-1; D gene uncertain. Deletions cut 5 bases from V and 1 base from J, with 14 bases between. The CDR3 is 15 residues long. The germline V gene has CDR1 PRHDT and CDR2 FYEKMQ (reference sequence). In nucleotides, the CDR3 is TGTGCCAGCAGCCCACGTTGGATGGCGAACACTGAAGCTTTCTTT. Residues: CASSPRWMANTEAFF.

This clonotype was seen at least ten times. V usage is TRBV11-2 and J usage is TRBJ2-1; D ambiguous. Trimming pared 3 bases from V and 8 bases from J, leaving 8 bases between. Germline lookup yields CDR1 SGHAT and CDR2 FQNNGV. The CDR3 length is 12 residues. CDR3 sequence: CASSFSTHEQFF. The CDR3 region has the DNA TGTGCCAGCAGCTTTTCGACCCATGAGCAGTTCTTC.

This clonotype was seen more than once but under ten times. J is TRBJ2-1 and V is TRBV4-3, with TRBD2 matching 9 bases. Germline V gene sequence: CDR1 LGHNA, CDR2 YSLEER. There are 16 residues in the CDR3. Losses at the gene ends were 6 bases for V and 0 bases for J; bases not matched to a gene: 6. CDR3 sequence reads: CASSSTSGSSYNEQFF. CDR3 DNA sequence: TGCGCCAGCAGTTCGACTAGCGGAAGCTCCTACAATGAGCAGTTCTTC.

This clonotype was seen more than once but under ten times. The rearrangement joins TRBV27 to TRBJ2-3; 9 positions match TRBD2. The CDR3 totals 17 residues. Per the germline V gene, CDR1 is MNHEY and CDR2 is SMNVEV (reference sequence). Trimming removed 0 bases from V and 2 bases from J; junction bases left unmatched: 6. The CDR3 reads CASSLSLASGATDTQYF. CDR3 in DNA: TGTGCCAGCAGTTTATCCCTGGCTAGCGGGGCCACAGATACGCAGTATTTT.

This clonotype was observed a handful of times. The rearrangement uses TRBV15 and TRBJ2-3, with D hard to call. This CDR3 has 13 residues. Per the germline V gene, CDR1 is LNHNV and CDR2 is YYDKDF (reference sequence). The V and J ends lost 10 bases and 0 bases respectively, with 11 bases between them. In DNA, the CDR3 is TGTGCCAGCCTGGCAGAGAGCACAGATACGCAGTATTTT. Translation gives CASLAESTDTQYF.

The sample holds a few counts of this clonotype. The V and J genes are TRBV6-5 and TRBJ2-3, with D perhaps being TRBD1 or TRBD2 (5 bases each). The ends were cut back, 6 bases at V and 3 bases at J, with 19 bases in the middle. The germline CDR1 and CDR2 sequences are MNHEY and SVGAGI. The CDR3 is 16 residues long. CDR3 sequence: CASSPSGTEDTDTQYF. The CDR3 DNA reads TGTGCCAGCAGCCCGTCGGGGACGGAGGATACAGATACGCAGTATTTT.

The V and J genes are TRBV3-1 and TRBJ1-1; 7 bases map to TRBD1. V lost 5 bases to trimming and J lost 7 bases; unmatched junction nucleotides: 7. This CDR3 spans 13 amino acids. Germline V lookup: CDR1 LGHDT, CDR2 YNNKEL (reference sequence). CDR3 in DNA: TGTGCCAGCAGCACCAAACAGGGGATTGAAGCTTTCTTT. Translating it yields CASSTKQGIEAFF. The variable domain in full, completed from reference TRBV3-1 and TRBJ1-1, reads DTAVSQTPKYLVTQMGNDKSIKCEQNLGHDTMYWYKQDSKKFLKIMFSYNNKELIINETVPNRFSPKSPDKAHLNLHINSLELGDSAVYFCASSTKQGIEAFFGQGTRLTVV.

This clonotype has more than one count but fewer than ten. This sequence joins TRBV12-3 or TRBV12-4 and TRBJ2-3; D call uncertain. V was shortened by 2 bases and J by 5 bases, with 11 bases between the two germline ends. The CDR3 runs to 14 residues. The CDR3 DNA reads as TGTGCCAGCAGTTTAATCTCTGTGATAGATACGCAGTATTTT. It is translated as CASSLISVIDTQYF.

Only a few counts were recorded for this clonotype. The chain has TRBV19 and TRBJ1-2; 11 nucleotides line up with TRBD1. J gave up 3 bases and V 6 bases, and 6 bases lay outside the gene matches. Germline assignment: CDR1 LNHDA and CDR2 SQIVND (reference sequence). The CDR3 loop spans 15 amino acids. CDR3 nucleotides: TGTGCCAGTAGCCTGGACAGGGGGCCGGACTATGGCTACACCTTC. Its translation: CASSLDRGPDYGYTF.

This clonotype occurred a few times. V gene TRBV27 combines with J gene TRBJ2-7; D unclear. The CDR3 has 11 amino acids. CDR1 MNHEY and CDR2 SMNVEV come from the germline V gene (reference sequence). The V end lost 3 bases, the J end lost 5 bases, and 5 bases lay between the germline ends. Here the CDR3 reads CASSFSDEQYF. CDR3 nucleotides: TGTGCCAGCAGTTTTAGTGACGAGCAGTACTTC.

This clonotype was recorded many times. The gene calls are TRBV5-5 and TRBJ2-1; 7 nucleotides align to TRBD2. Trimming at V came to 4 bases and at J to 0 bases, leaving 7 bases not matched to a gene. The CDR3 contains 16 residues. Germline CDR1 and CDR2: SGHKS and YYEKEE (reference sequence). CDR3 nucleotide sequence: TGTGCCAGCAGCACGGGGCTAGCGGCCTCCTACAATGAGCAGTTCTTC. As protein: CASSTGLAASYNEQFF.

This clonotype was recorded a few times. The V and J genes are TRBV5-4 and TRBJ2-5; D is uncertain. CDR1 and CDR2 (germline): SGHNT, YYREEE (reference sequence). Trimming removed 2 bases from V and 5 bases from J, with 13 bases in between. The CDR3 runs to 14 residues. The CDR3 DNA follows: TGTGCCAGCAGCTTAAACGAGAAGGGTGAGACCCAGTACTTC. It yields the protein CASSLNEKGETQYF.

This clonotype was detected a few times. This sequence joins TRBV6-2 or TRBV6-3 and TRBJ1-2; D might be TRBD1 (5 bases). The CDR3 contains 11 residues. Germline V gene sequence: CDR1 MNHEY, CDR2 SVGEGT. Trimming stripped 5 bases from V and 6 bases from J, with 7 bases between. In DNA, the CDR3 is TGTGCCAGCAGTCCAGGGCATGGCTACACCTTC. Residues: CASSPGHGYTF.

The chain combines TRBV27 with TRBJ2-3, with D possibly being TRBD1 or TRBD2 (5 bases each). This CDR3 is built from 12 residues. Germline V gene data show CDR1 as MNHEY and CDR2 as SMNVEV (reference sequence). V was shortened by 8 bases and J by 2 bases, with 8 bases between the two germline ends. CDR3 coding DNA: TGTGCCAGCGGGACCTTCACAGATACGCAGTATTTT. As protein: CASGTFTDTQYF.

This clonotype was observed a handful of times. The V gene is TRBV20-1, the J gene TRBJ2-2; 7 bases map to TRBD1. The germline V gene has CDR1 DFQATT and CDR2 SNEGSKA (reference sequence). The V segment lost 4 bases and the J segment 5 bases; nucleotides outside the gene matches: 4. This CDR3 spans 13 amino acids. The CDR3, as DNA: TGCAGTGCTACCAGGGGGTGGACCGGGGAGCTGTTTTTT. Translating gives CSATRGWTGELFF.

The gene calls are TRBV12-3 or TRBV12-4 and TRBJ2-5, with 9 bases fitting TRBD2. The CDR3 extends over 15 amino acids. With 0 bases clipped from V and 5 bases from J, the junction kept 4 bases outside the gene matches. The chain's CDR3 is CASSLAREGLETQYF. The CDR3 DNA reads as TGTGCCAGCAGTTTAGCGCGGGAGGGCCTGGAGACCCAGTACTTC.

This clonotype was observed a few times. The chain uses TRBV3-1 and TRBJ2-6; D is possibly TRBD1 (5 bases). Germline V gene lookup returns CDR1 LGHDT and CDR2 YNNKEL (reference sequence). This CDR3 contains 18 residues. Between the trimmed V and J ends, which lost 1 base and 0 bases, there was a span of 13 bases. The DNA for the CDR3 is TGTGCCAGCAGCCAAGGGACAAGCCTCCTCTCTGGGGCCAACGTCCTGACTTTC. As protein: CASSQGTSLLSGANVLTF.

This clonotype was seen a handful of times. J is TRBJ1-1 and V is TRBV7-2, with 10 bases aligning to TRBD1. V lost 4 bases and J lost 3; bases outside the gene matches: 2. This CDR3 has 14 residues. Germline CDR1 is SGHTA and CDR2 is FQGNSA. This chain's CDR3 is CASSYDRGHTEAFF. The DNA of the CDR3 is TGTGCCAGCAGCTACGACAGGGGGCACACTGAAGCTTTCTTT.

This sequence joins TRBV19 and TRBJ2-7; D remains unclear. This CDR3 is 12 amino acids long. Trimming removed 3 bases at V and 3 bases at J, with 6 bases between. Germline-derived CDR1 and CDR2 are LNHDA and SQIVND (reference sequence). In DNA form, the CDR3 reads TGTGCCAGTAGTATCCGCGGCTACGAGCAGTACTTC. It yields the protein CASSIRGYEQYF.

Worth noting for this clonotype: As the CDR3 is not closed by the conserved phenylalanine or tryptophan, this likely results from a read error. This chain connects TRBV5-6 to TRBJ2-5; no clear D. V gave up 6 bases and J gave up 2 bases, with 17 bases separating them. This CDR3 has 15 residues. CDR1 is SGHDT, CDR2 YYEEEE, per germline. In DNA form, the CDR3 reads TGTGCCAGCAACGTAGCCTCGGAAGTTCAAGAGACCCAGTACTTA. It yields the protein CASNVASEVQETQYL.

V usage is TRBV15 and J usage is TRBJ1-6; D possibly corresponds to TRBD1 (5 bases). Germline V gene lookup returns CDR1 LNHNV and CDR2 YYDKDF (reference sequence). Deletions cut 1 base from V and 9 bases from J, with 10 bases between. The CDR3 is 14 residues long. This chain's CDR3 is CATSRGQGSSPLHF. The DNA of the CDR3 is TGTGCCACCAGCAGAGGTCAGGGTAGTTCACCCCTCCACTTT. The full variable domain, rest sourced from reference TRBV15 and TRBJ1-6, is DAMVIQNPRYQVTQFGKPVTLSCSQTLNHNVMYWYQQKSSQAPKLLFHYYDKDFNNEADTPDNFQSRRPNTSFCFLDIRSPGLGDTAMYLCATSRGQGSSPLHFGNGTRLTVT.